One T cell receptor beta chain is described in this entry. Its antigen is unidentified. The source of the sample is a study of cytomegalovirus exposure and HLA in healthy donors. This CDR3 region has 13 residues. The V end lost 4 bases, the J end lost 7 bases, and 8 bases lay between the germline ends. In germline, CDR1 is MNHEY, CDR2 SMNVEV (reference sequence). Study observations and caveats: It was confirmed in vitro that a few of the CMV-associated chains were specific for CMV antigens. The study listed around 150 cytomegalovirus-associated TCR beta chains.

A multiplex PCR was run with 60 Vbeta primers and 13 Jbeta primers. Profiling relied on immunoSEQ multiplex PCR, and the TCRdb table lists in-frame clones only, not all of them. The sample has about 120,000 clones; more than 80% are singletons. This chain uses TRBV27 with TRBJ1-6, with unresolved D. The sequence derives from a middle-aged man in good health and CMV-seronegative. Sequenced sample: PBMCs. The CDR3 region is CASSSPSNSPLHF. The CDR3 DNA reads TGTGCCAGCAGTTCCCCATCCAATTCACCCCTCCACTTT.